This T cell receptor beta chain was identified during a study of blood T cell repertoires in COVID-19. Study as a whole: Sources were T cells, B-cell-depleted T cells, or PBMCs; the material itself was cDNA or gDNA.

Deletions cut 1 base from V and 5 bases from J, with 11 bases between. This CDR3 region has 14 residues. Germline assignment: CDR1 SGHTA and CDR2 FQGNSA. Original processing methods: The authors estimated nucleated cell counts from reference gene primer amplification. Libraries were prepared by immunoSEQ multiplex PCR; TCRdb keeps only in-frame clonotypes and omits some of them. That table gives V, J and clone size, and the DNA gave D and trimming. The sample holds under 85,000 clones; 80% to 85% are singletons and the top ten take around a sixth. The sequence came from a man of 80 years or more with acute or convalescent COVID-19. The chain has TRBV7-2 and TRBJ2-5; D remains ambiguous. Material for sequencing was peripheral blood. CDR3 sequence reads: CASSLERQSETQYF. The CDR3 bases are TGTGCCAGCAGCTTAGAGAGGCAGAGTGAGACCCAGTACTTC.